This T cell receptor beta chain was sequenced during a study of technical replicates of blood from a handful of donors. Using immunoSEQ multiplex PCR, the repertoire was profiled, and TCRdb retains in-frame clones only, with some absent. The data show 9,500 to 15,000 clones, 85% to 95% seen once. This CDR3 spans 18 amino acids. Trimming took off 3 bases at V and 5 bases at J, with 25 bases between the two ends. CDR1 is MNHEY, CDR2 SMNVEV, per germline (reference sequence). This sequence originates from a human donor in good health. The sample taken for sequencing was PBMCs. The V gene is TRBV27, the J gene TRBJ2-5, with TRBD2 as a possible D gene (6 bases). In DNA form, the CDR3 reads TGTGCCAGCAGTTTTGTGGTTTCCACCGGACTAAAGACGGAGACCCAGTACTTC. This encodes CASSFVVSTGLKTETQYF.